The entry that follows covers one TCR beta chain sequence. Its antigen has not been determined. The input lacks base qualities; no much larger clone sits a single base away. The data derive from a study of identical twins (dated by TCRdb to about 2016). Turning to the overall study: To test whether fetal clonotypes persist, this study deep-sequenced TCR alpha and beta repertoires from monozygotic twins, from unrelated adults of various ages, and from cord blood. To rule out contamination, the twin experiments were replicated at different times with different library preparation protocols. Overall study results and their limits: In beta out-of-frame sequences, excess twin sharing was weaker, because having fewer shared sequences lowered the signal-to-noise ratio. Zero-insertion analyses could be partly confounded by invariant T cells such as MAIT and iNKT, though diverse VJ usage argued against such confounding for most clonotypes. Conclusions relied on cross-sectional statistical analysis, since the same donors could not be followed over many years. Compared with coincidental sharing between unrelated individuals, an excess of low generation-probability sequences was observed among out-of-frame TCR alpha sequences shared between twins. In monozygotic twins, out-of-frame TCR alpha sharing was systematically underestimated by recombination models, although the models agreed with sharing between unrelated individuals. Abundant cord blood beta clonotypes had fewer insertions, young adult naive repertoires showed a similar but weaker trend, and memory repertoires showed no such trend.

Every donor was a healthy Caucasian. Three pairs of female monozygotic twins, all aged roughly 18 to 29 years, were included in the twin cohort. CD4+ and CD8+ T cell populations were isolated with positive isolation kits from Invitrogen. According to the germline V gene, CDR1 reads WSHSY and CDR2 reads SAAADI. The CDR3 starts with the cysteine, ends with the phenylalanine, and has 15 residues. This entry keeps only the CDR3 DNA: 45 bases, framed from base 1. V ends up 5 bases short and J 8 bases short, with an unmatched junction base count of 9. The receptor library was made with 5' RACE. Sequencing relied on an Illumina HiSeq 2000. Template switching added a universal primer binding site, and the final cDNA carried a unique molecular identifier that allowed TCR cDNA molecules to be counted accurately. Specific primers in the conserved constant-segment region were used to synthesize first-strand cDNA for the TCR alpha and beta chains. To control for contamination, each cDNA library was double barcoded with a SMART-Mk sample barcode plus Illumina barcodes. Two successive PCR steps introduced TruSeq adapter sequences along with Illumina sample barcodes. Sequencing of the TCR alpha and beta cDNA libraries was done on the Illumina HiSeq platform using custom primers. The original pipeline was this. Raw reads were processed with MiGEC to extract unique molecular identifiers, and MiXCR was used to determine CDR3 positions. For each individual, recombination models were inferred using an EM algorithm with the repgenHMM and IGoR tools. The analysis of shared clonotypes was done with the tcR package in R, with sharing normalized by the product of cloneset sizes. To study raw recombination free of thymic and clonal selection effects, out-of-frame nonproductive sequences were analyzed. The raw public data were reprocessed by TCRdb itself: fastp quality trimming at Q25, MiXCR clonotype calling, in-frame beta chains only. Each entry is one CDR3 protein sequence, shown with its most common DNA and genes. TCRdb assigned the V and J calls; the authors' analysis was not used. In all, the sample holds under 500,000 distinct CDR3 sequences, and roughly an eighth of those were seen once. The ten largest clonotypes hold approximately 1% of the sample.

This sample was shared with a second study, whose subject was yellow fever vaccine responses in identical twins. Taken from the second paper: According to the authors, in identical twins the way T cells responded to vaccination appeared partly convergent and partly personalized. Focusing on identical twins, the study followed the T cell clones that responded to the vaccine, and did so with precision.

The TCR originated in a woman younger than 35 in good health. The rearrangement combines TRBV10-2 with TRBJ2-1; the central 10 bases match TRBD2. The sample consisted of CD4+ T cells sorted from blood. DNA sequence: TGCGCCAGCAGTCGAGCCCAGCGGGGGGGAGATGAGCAGTTCTTC. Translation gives CASSRAQRGGDEQFF.